Listed below are T cell receptor beta chains from one sample, sequenced in a study of patients and donors after allogeneic stem cell transplantation. TCRdb analysed the RT-PCR reads with MiXCR anew, one entry per CDR3 protein. This table holds 410,000 or so distinct CDR3 sequences, around 16% found once. Material for sequencing was blood, either unsorted or a sorted T cell fraction (not recorded which). Receptors were obtained from a human donor who was either an allogeneic HSCT recipient or a stem cell or donor lymphocyte infusion donor (not recorded which). It is not recorded whose cells these are; they may come from a transplant donor. The CDR3 runs from the conserved cysteine through the conserved F or W. A D gene is named only where the DNA matches it firmly. Expanded clones get a size class; other rows say once, few or many, or leave the size out.

V: TRBV11-2; D: TRBD1; J: TRBJ1-2; size: few; CDR3: CASSSDRAVYGYTF; DNA: TGTGCCAGCAGCTCGGACAGGGCGGTCTATGGCTACACCTTC
V: TRBV6-1; D: TRBD1; J: TRBJ2-7; size: -; CDR3: CASSRDRDREQYF; DNA: TGTGCCAGCTCCCGGGACAGGGATCGCGAGCAGTACTTC
V: TRBV11-2; D: -; J: TRBJ1-6; size: -; CDR3: CASSPIRAGGFQLNSPLHF; DNA: TGTGCCAGCAGCCCAATTAGGGCGGGTGGCTTCCAACTTAATTCACCCCTCCACTTT
V: TRBV20-1; D: -; J: TRBJ2-3; size: -; CDR3: CSARDRQRASTDTQYF; DNA: TGCAGTGCTAGAGACAGACAGCGTGCTAGCACAGATACGCAGTATTTT
V: TRBV29-1; D: TRBD1; J: TRBJ2-1; size: few; CDR3: CSVEQGQSSYNEQFF; DNA: TGCAGCGTTGAACAGGGACAGAGCTCCTACAATGAGCAGTTCTTC
V: TRBV12-3/TRBV12-4; D: -; J: TRBJ2-3; size: many; CDR3: CASSFRTDTQYF; DNA: TGCGCCAGCAGCTTCCGCACAGATACGCAGTATTTT
V: TRBV15; D: -; J: TRBJ1-2; size: few; CDR3: CATSSSSGPVDGYTF; DNA: TGTGCCACCAGCTCATCCTCGGGGCCCGTTGATGGCTACACCTTC
V: TRBV10-3; D: TRBD1; J: TRBJ1-1; size: -; CDR3: CAIRDGTVNTEAFF; DNA: TGTGCCATCAGGGACGGGACAGTGAACACTGAAGCTTTCTTT
V: TRBV2; D: -; J: TRBJ1-1; size: few; CDR3: CASTEEGRMNTEAFF; DNA: TGTGCCAGCACCGAAGAGGGCAGGATGAACACTGAAGCTTTCTTT
V: TRBV5-1; D: TRBD1; J: TRBJ1-5; size: -; CDR3: CASSLADRDSNQPQHF; DNA: TGCGCCAGCAGCTTGGCGGACAGGGATAGCAATCAGCCCCAGCATTTT
V: TRBV29-1; D: -; J: TRBJ2-7; size: -; CDR3: CSVRTYLDEQYF; DNA: TGCAGCGTCCGGACATACCTGGACGAGCAGTACTTC
V: TRBV4-2; D: -; J: TRBJ2-3; size: few; CDR3: CASSRILDSTQYF; DNA: TGTGCCAGCAGCCGCATACTAGACAGCACGCAGTATTTT
V: TRBV6-1; D: -; J: TRBJ1-1; size: few; CDR3: CASSDAGIGKEAFF; DNA: TGTGCCAGCAGTGACGCCGGGATCGGGAAAGAAGCTTTCTTT
V: TRBV7-6; D: -; J: TRBJ1-5; size: -; CDR3: CASSSSSNQPQHF; DNA: TGTGCCAGCAGCTCCTCTAGCAATCAGCCCCAGCATTTT
V: TRBV25-1; D: -; J: TRBJ2-7; size: few; CDR3: CASSPPGGAKQYF; DNA: TGTGCCAGCAGTCCACCAGGCGGAGCGAAACAGTACTTC
V: TRBV5-1; D: -; J: TRBJ2-1; size: -; CDR3: CASSYQAAGTSYNEQFF; DNA: TGCGCCAGCAGCTATCAGGCAGCCGGGACCTCCTACAATGAGCAGTTCTTC